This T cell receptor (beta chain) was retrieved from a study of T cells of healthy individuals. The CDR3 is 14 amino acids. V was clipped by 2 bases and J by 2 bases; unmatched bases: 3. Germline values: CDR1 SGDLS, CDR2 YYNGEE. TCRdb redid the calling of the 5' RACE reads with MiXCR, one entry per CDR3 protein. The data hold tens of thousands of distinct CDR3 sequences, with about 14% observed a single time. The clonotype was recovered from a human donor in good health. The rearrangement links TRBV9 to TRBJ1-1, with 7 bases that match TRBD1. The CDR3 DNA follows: TGTGCCAGCAGCGTGACAGGGCTCAACACTGAAGCTTTCTTT. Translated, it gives CASSVTGLNTEAFF.